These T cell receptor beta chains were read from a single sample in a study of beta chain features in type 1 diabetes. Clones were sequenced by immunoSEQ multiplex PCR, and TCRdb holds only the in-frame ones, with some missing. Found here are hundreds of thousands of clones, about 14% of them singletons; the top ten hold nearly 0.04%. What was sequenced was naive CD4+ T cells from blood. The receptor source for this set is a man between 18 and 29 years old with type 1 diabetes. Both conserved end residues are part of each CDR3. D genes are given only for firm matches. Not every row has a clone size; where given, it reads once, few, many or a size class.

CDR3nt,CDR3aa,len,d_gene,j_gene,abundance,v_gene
TGTGCCAGCAGTCCGCGGGTCTCCTACAATGAGCAGTTCTTC,CASSPRVSYNEQFF,14,NA,TRBJ2-1,few,TRBV6-6
TGCGCCAGCAGCCAAGACCGGGCCGGCGGCGGCACAGATACGCAGTATTTT,CASSQDRAGGGTDTQYF,17,NA,TRBJ2-3,few,TRBV4-3
TGTGCCAGCTCAACCGGGACGGGCTCCTACAATGAGCAGTTCTTC,CASSTGTGSYNEQFF,15,NA,TRBJ2-1,few,TRBV18
TGCGCCAGCAGCTTCCCCGCCCTAGCGGGAGGCAATGAGCAGTTCTTC,CASSFPALAGGNEQFF,16,TRBD2,TRBJ2-1,few,TRBV5-1
TGCGCCAGCAGCTTGGAAAAAGGGGCTGAAGCTTTCTTT,CASSLEKGAEAFF,13,NA,TRBJ1-1,NA,TRBV5-1
TGTGCCAGCAGCCCGGCCGGGCCCTCCTACGAGCAGTACTTC,CASSPAGPSYEQYF,14,NA,TRBJ2-7,NA,TRBV14
TGTGCCAGCAGCTTTGTGCCTAATCCCGAGAATAAGCAGTTCTTC,CASSFVPNPENKQFF,15,NA,TRBJ2-1,few,TRBV7-9
TGTGCCAGCAGTGCTGGACTAGCGGAGGGATACAATGAGCAGTTCTTC,CASSAGLAEGYNEQFF,16,TRBD2,TRBJ2-1,NA,TRBV25-1
TGCGCCAGCAGTCTTGGACAGGGGGCATGCTACACCTTC,CASSLGQGACYTF,13,TRBD1,TRBJ1-2,few,TRBV23-1
TGTGCCTGGAGTGTAAGGCGATATAGCAATCAGCCCCAGCATTTT,CAWSVRRYSNQPQHF,15,NA,TRBJ1-5,NA,TRBV30
TGTGCCAGCAGTTTGGTAGAGCGCAGCACAGATACGCAGTATTTT,CASSLVERSTDTQYF,15,NA,TRBJ2-3,NA,TRBV28
TGTGCCTGGGGGCCGGGACAGGGGGTGAATCAGCCCCAGCATTTT,CAWGPGQGVNQPQHF,15,TRBD1,TRBJ1-5,few,TRBV30
TGTGCCAGCAGTTTTGTTGCAACTAATGAAAAACTGTTTTTT,CASSFVATNEKLFF,14,NA,TRBJ1-4,NA,TRBV27
TGTGCCAGCAGGGGGTTGGACGGAGCCCCGAACACTGAAGCTTTCTTT,CASRGLDGAPNTEAFF,16,NA,TRBJ1-1,few,TRBV7-2
TGTGCCAGCAGCCGCTCCGCGGCCGAAGAAAAACTGTTTTTT,CASSRSAAEEKLFF,14,NA,TRBJ1-4,NA,TRBV9
TGCAGCGTTGAAACAGGGACATTCGGCGAGCAGTACTTC,CSVETGTFGEQYF,13,NA,TRBJ2-7,NA,TRBV29-1
TGTGCCAGCAGCTACAATAGCGGGAGGGCCGGGGCTGAGCAGTTCTTC,CASSYNSGRAGAEQFF,16,TRBD2,TRBJ2-1,NA,TRBV7-6
TGCGCCAGCAGCCAAGCCGCCGGGACAGGGGACCACGAGCAGTACTTC,CASSQAAGTGDHEQYF,16,TRBD1,TRBJ2-7,NA,TRBV4-1
TGTGCCAGTAGCCTTGGGACTAGCGGGGTTGGGGGTACAGATACGCAGTATTTT,CASSLGTSGVGGTDTQYF,18,TRBD2,TRBJ2-3,few,TRBV19
TGTGCCAGCTGGGAGGACCGGCAGGATGAGCAGTTCTTC,CASWEDRQDEQFF,13,NA,TRBJ2-1,few,TRBV6-6
TGTGCCAGCAGCCCTCCGGGACTAGAAAGGGAGCAGTTCTTC,CASSPPGLEREQFF,14,TRBD2,TRBJ2-1,few,TRBV14
TGTGCCAGCACCCCAGGGCCCCGGGACTATGGCTACACCTTC,CASTPGPRDYGYTF,14,NA,TRBJ1-2,few,TRBV9
TGTGCCAGCAAAACCTCGGAGGGGGGTCGGTCTTTTCAGCCCCAGCATTTT,CASKTSEGGRSFQPQHF,17,NA,TRBJ1-5,NA,TRBV28
TGTGCCAGCAGTCAGCGGGAGGGCCATGTGCAGTACTTC,CASSQREGHVQYF,13,TRBD2,TRBJ2-7,few,TRBV5-6
TGTGCCAGCAGCTTACAACCGATCACAGATACGCAGTATTTT,CASSLQPITDTQYF,14,NA,TRBJ2-3,few,TRBV11-2
TGTGCCAGCACCTCGACAGGGCTGGACGAGCAGTACTTC,CASTSTGLDEQYF,13,TRBD1,TRBJ2-7,NA,TRBV28
TGCGCCAGCAGCAGGCTGAACCAAGAGACCCAGTACTTC,CASSRLNQETQYF,13,NA,TRBJ2-5,few,TRBV5-1
TGTGCCAGCTTGTCCATGTATACGCAGTATTTT,CASLSMYTQYF,11,NA,TRBJ2-3,NA,TRBV19
TGTGCCAGCAGCTTGGGGACAGCCTCGGTCGAGCAGTACTTC,CASSLGTASVEQYF,14,NA,TRBJ2-7,NA,TRBV5-6
TGTGCCAGCAGCCTCGCACGAGACAGGGGCTACAATGAGCAGTTCTTC,CASSLARDRGYNEQFF,16,TRBD1,TRBJ2-1,NA,TRBV7-2
TGCGCCAGCAGCTTTGGACAGGTTCGGAACATTCAGTACTTC,CASSFGQVRNIQYF,14,TRBD1,TRBJ2-4,NA,TRBV5-1
TGTGCCAGCAGGGCAGCTCAAGAGACCCAGTACTTC,CASRAAQETQYF,12,NA,TRBJ2-5,few,TRBV21-1
TGCAGCGTTGACCGGGTGAACACTGAAGCTTTCTTT,CSVDRVNTEAFF,12,NA,TRBJ1-1,few,TRBV29-1
TGTGCCAGCAGCGTTCTAGCGGGACCCGAAGAGACCCAGTACTTC,CASSVLAGPEETQYF,15,TRBD2,TRBJ2-5,NA,TRBV9
TGTGCCATCAGTGGGACACCGGGAAACACCATATATTTT,CAISGTPGNTIYF,13,NA,TRBJ1-3,NA,TRBV10-3
TGTGCCTGGGCTAGCAGTGACACAGATACGCAGTATTTT,CAWASSDTDTQYF,13,NA,TRBJ2-3,few,TRBV30
TGTGCCAGCAGCTTAGCGTTCAGGAGCCCTGAGCAGTACTTC,CASSLAFRSPEQYF,14,NA,TRBJ2-7,once,TRBV7-2
TGTGCCCACGGGCGGGGGCCCTACAATGAGCAGTTCTTC,CAHGRGPYNEQFF,13,NA,TRBJ2-1,NA,TRBV28
TGTGCCAGCTCACGAGAGACCCAGTACTTC,CASSRETQYF,10,NA,TRBJ2-5,NA,TRBV7-9
TGTGCCAGCAGCGTGGGTGCTGGGACCTACAATGAGCAGTTCTTC,CASSVGAGTYNEQFF,15,NA,TRBJ2-1,NA,TRBV9
TGTGCCAGCAGTCAGAGCACAGATACGCAGTATTTT,CASSQSTDTQYF,12,NA,TRBJ2-3,NA,TRBV6-5
TGTGCCACCAGCAGTTCACCGACGGGTCATTTTTACAATGAGCAGTTCTTC,CATSSSPTGHFYNEQFF,17,NA,TRBJ2-1,few,TRBV15
TGTGCCTGGAAAGGGGGATCCTACGAGCAGTACTTC,CAWKGGSYEQYF,12,NA,TRBJ2-7,NA,TRBV30
TGTGCCAGCAGCTTGGCCGCGGGGAGTGAGCAGTTCTTC,CASSLAAGSEQFF,13,NA,TRBJ2-1,few,TRBV5-6
TGCGCCAGCAGCGGGACTAGCGGGAGCAATGAGCAGTTCTTC,CASSGTSGSNEQFF,14,TRBD2,TRBJ2-1,few,TRBV10-1
TGTGCCAGCAGCTACTCCCGATTAAGAATGGCGGGAGGGACATACGAGCAGTACTTC,CASSYSRLRMAGGTYEQYF,19,TRBD2,TRBJ2-7,NA,TRBV11-2
TGTGCCTGGAGTAGGGGAGATGCTTTCTTT,CAWSRGDAFF,10,NA,TRBJ1-1,few,TRBV30
TGTGCCAGCAACCCCGGAGGGTTCGGGCAGTTCTTC,CASNPGGFGQFF,12,NA,TRBJ2-1,few,TRBV5-7
TGTGCCAGCAGCCCAATGGCCCGGAACAGGGGTGAAAAACTGTTTTTT,CASSPMARNRGEKLFF,16,TRBD1,TRBJ1-4,NA,TRBV5-6
TGTGCCAGCAGCCCACGGACAGCGAACACCGGGGAGCTGTTTTTT,CASSPRTANTGELFF,15,NA,TRBJ2-2,NA,TRBV9
TGTGCCATCAGGTGGGGCGGGACGAACACTGAAGCTTTCTTT,CAIRWGGTNTEAFF,14,NA,TRBJ1-1,NA,TRBV6-6
TGTGCCAGCAGCCAGACGGACGGCTCTACCGGGCAGTACTTC,CASSQTDGSTGQYF,14,NA,TRBJ2-7,NA,TRBV11-2
TGTGCCAGCAGCGTCCGCGTTCATGGACAGGGGAACTATGGCTACACCTTC,CASSVRVHGQGNYGYTF,17,TRBD1,TRBJ1-2,NA,TRBV9
TGTGCCAGCACCCAAGGAAGGGTATCAGAGACCCAGTACTTC,CASTQGRVSETQYF,14,NA,TRBJ2-5,few,TRBV7-2
TGTGCCTGGACCATGGACAGGGCGGCTTACAATGAGCAGTTCTTC,CAWTMDRAAYNEQFF,15,TRBD1,TRBJ2-1,NA,TRBV30